The source of this TCR beta chain is a study of OX40 agonist ivuxolimab in advanced cancers. This clone appeared a single time. Antigen specificity is unknown. V was cut by 2 bases and J by 3 bases, with 15 bases left in between. The CDR3 has 15 residues. Germline loops: CDR1 SGDLS, CDR2 YYNGEE. Study observations and caveats: Some nonresponders additionally presented with little normalized T-cell clonal expansion.

The assay was immunoSEQ multiplex PCR, and TCRdb's table has in-frame clones only and misses some. The sample records about 59,000 clones, around 82% being singletons. The chain carries TRBV9 and TRBJ2-7, with D perhaps given as TRBD1 or TRBD2 (6 bases each). The sequencing used CD4+ or CD8+ T cells sorted from blood, collected in a trial of the OX40 agonist ivuxolimab. This TCR came from an adult with an advanced solid tumor such as melanoma, head and neck, liver or kidney cancer. CDR3 sequence reads: CASSVTGASLYEQYF. CDR3 nucleotide sequence: TGTGCCAGCAGCGTCACGGGGGCCAGCCTCTACGAGCAGTACTTC.